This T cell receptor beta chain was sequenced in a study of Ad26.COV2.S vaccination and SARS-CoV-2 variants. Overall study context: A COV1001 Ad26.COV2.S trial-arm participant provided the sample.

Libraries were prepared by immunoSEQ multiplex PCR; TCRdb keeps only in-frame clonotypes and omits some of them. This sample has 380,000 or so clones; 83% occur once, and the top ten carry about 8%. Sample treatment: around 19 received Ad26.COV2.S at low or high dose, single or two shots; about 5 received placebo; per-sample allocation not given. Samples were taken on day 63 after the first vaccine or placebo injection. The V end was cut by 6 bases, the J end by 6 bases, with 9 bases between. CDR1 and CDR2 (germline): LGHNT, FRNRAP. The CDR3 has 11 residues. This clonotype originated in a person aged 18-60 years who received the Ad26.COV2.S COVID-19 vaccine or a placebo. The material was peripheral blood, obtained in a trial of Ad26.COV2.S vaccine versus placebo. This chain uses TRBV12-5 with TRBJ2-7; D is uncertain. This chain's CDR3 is CASGFGPEQYF. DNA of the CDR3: TGTGCTAGTGGATTCGGCCCCGAGCAGTACTTC.